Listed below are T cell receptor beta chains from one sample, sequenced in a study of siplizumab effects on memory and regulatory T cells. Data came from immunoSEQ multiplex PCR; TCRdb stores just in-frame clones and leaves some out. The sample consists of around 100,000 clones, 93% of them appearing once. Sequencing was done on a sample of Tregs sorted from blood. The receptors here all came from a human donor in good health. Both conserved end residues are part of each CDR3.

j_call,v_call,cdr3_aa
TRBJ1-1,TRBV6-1,CASSEKPGNTEAFF
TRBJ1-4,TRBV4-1,CASSQDLGRDRKKLFF
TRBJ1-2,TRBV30,CAWRTGGLNYGYTF
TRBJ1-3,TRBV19,CASSIRGGITGNTIYF
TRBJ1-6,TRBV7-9,CASSLARGSYNSPLHF
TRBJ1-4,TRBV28,CASNLNRGEKLFF
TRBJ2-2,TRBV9,CASSVEPGLPQLFF
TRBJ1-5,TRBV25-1,CASSELGNQPQHF
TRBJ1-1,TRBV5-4,CASSLGPVKFEAFF
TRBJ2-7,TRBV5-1,CASSPSGDFEQYF
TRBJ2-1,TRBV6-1,CASSPGTVSYNEQFF
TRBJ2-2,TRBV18,CASSPSANTGELFF
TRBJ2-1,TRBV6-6,CAITPRGGLVEQFF
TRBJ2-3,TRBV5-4,CASSSPTDTQYF
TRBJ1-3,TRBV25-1,CASSSGASGNTIYF
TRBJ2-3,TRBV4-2,CASSRTSGMSTDTQYF
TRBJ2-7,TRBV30,CAWSGTASYEQYF
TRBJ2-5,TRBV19,CASSKSGTGVKTQYF
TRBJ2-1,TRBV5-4,CASSLPSGHNEQFF
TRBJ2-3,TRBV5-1,CASSLVPPRGGDTQYF
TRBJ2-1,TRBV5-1,CASSGGGAPGGQFF
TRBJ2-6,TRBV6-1,CASSVVRVGANVLTF
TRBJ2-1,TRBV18,CASSPDRYNEQFF
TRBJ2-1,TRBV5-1,CASSLAPAAYNEQFF
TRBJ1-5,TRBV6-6,CASSYSLGGAEQPQHF
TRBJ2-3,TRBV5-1,CASMERGGSSDTQYF
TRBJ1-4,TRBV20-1,CSAEVGGKLFF
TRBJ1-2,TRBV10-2,CASRGNYGYTF
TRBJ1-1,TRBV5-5,CASSLFGFTEAFF
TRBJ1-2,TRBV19,CASRTTGYFGYTF
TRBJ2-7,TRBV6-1,CASSEASPSGGRSYEQYF
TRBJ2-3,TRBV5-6,CASSSPGRSTDTQYF
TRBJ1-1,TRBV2,CASSLQGYTEAFF
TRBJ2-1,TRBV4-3,CASSQLAGPVDEQFF
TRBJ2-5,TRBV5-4,CASSRGQGARETQYF
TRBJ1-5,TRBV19,CASSIVRTGSNQPQHF
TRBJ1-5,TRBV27,CASSFAGQPQHF
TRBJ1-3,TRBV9,CASSVLEGPGNTIYF
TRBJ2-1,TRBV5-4,CASRQISVGEQFF
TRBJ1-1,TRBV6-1,CASSGSSIRTEAFF
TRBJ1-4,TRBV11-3,CASSLGRDRVDEKLFF
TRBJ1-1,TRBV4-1,CASSQSRLNTEAFF
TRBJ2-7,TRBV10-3,CAISELGDLGRRYEQYF
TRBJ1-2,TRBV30,CAWSPRGAHTF
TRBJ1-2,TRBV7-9,CASSLGTANYGYTF
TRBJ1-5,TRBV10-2,CASSESMPRPQHF
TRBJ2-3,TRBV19,CASSTLQQGRAQYF
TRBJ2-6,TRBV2,CASSEGGAGANVLTF
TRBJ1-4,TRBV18,CASSRTVTTNEKLFF
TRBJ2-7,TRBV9,CASSVVPQTYEQYF
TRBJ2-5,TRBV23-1,CASNRKGDYQETQYF
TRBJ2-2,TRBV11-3,CASSRVTGELFF
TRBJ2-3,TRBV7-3,CASSTQGSTDTQYF
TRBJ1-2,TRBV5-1,CASSLAAGYGYTF
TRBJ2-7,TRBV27,CASRATLSYEQYF